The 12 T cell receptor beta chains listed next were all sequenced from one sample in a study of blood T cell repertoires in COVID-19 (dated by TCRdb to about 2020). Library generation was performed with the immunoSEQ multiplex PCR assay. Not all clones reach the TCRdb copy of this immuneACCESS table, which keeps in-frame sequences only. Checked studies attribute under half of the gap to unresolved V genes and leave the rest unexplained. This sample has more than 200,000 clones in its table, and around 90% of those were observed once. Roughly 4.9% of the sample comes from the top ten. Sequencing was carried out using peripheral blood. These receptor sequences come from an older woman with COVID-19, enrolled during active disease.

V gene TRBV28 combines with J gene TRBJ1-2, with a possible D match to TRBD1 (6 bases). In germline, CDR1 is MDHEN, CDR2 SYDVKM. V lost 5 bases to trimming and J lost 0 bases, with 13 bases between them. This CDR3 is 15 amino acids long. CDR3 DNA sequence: TGTGCCAGCAGTGAACCGCAGGGGCCTAACTATGGCTACACCTTC. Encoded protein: CASSEPQGPNYGYTF.

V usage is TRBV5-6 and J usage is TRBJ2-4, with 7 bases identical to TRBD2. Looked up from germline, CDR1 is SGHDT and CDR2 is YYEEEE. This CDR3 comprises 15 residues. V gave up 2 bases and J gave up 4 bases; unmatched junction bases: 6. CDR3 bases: TGTGCCAGCAGCTTTAGTGGGACTATTAAAAACATTCAGTACTTC. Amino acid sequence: CASSFSGTIKNIQYF.

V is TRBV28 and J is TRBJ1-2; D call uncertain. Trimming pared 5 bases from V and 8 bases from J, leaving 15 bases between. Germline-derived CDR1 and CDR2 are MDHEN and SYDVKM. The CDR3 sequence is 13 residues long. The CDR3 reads CASSTQVRGGYTF. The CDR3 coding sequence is TGTGCCAGCAGTACCCAGGTGCGGGGAGGCTACACCTTC.

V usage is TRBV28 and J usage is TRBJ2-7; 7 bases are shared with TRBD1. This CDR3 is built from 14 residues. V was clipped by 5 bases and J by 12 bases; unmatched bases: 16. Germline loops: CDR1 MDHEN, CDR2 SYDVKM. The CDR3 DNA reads TGTGCCAGCAGTCCGCCGGGACAGCCCCAAAGTGGGTACTTC. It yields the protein CASSPPGQPQSGYF. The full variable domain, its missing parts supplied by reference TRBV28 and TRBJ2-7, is DVKVTQSSRYLVKRTGEKVFLECVQDMDHENMFWYRQDPGLGLRLIYFSYDVKMKEKGDIPEGYSVSREKKERFSLILESASTNQTSMYLCASSPPGQPQSGYFGPGTRLTVT.

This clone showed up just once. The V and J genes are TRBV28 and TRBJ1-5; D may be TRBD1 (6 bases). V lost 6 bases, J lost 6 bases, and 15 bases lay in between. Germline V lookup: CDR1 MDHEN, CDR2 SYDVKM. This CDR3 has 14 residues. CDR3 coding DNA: TGTGCCAGCAGACCCGGGGGGCCCCCTCAGCCCCAGCATTTT. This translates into CASRPGGPPQPQHF.

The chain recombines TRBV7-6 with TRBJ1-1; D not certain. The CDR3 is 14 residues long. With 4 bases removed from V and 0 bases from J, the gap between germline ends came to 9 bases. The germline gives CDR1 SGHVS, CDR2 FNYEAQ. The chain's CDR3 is CASSYRGVNTEAFF. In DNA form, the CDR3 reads TGTGCCAGCAGCTACCGCGGGGTGAACACTGAAGCTTTCTTT. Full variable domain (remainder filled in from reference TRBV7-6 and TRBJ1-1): GAGVSQSPRYKVTKRGQDVALRCDPISGHVSLYWYRQALGQGPEFLTYFNYEAQQDKSGLPNDRFSAERPEGSISTLTIQRTEQRDSAMYRCASSYRGVNTEAFFGQGTRLTVV.

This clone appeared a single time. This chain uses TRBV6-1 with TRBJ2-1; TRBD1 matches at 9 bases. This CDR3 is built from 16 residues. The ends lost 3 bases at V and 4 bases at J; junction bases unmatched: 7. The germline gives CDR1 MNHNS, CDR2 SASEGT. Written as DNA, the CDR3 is TGTGCCAGCAGTGACCGGGACAGGGTTTTTTACAATGAGCAGTTCTTC. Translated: CASSDRDRVFYNEQFF.

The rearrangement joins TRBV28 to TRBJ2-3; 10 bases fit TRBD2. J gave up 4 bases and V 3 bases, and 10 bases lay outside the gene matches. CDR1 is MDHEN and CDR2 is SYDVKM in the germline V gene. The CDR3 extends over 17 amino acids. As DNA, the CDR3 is TGTGCCAGCAGTTTTGTCAGGCTAGCGGGAGCATCAGATACGCAGTATTTT. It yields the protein CASSFVRLAGASDTQYF.

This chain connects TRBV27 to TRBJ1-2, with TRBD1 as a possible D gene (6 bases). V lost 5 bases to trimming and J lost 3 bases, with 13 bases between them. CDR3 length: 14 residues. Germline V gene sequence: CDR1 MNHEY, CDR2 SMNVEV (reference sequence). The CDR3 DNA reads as TGTGCCAGCAGTGGGACAATTCATGACTATGGCTACACCTTC. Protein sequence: CASSGTIHDYGYTF.

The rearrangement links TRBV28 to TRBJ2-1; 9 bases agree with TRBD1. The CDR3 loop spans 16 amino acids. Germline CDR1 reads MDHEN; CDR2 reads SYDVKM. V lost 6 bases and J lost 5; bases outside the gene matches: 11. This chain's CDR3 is CASRYSGTGPNNEQFF. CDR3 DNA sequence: TGTGCCAGCAGATATTCCGGGACAGGGCCTAACAATGAGCAGTTCTTC.

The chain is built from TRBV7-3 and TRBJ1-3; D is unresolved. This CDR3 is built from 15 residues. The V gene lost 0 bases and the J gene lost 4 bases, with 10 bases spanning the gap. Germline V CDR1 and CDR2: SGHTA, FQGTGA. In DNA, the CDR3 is TGTGCCAGCAGCTTAACGGCGGGAGCCGGAAACACCATATATTTT. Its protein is CASSLTAGAGNTIYF. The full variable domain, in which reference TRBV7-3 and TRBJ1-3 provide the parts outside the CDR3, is GAGVSQTPSNKVTEKGKYVELRCDPISGHTALYWYRQSLGQGPEFLIYFQGTGAADDSGLPNDRFFAVRPEGSVSTLKIQRTERGDSAVYLCASSLTAGAGNTIYFGEGSWLTVV.

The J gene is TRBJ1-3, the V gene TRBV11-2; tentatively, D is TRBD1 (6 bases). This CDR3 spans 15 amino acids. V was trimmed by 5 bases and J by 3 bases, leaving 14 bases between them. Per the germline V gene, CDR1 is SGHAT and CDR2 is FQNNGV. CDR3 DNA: TGTGCCAGCAGCCAGCAGGGGTCGATTGGAAACACCATATATTTT. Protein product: CASSQQGSIGNTIYF.